Listed below are T cell receptor beta chains from one sample, sequenced in a study of cytomegalovirus exposure and HLA in healthy donors. Sequenced by immunoSEQ multiplex PCR; TCRdb stores in-frame clones only, minus some. The sample holds over 95,000 clones, 76% seen once. Material for sequencing was PBMCs. The receptors shown here come from a woman in her thirties or forties in good health and CMV-seropositive. The CDR3 runs from the conserved cysteine through the conserved F or W. D genes are given only for firm matches. Rows may omit the clone size; those that give it use once, few, many or a size class.

TRBJ1-2 TRBD1 NA TRBV5-6 TGTGCCAGCAGCTTGGAGGGGACAGCTAACTATGGCTACACCTTC CASSLEGTANYGYTF
TRBJ1-2 TRBD1 NA TRBV5-4 TGTGCCAGCAGCCATCCGACGTCACAGGGGTCCTATGGCTACACCTTC CASSHPTSQGSYGYTF
TRBJ1-4 TRBD1 NA TRBV7-2 TGTGCCAGCAGCTTAGGACAGGGGGGAACTAATGAAAAACTGTTTTTT CASSLGQGGTNEKLFF
TRBJ1-1 NA NA TRBV2 TGTGCCAGCAGATGGACGGAAGGACAGAACACTGAAGCTTTCTTT CASRWTEGQNTEAFF
TRBJ2-3 TRBD1 NA TRBV4-1 TGCGCCAGCAGGCGACAGGGGAGCACAGATACGCAGTATTTT CASRRQGSTDTQYF
TRBJ2-3 NA NA TRBV2 TGTGCCAGCTCGGGGGAGCTCACAGATACGCAGTATTTT CASSGELTDTQYF
TRBJ2-4 TRBD2 NA TRBV4-1 TGCGCCAGCAGCCAATTGGGAGGGATCCCCTCCAAAAACATTCAGTACTTC CASSQLGGIPSKNIQYF
TRBJ1-4 NA once TRBV5-6 TGTGCCAGCAGCTTTCGAGGCGGCGATGAAAAACTGTTTTTT CASSFRGGDEKLFF
TRBJ1-2 NA NA TRBV14 TGTGCCAGCAGCCAAGGGGCCAGGGCGGGGGACTATGGCTACACCTTC CASSQGARAGDYGYTF
TRBJ1-1 NA NA TRBV7-2 TGTGCCAGCAGCTTATTCCAGAACACTGAAGCTTTCTTT CASSLFQNTEAFF
TRBJ2-7 TRBD2 few TRBV2 TGTGCCAGCAGTCCTAGGACTAGCGGGGCGGACGAGCAGTACTTC CASSPRTSGADEQYF
TRBJ2-1 NA NA TRBV12-5 TGTGCTAGTGGTTTGATGGTGGCTCGTCCCTACAATGAGCAGTTCTTC CASGLMVARPYNEQFF
TRBJ1-1 NA few TRBV12-5 TGTGCTAGTGGTTTGGTAGAGGGAGAGGCTTTCTTT CASGLVEGEAFF
TRBJ1-1 NA NA TRBV2 TGTGCCAGCAGTGTAGGGGGGGCACTGGAAGCTTTCTTT CASSVGGALEAFF
TRBJ2-6 TRBD1 NA TRBV19 TGTGCCAGTAGTATCCGACAGGGGGCTGGGGCCAACGTCCTGACTTTC CASSIRQGAGANVLTF
TRBJ1-1 NA NA TRBV7-9 TGTGCCAGCAGCCTTGCATGGGGAGGCGCTTTCTTT CASSLAWGGAFF
TRBJ1-2 NA NA TRBV2 TGTGCCAGCAGTGAACGGGGGGTTAACTATGGCTACACCTTC CASSERGVNYGYTF
TRBJ1-2 TRBD1 once TRBV4-1 TGCGCCAGCAGCCAAGGGGCAGGGGGCGGAGGTTCCGGCTACACCTTC CASSQGAGGGGSGYTF
TRBJ1-1 NA few TRBV7-9 TGTGCCAGCAGCCCCCGGGAGTTGACGAAAGCTTTCTTT CASSPRELTKAFF
TRBJ1-6 TRBD1 NA TRBV30 TGTGCCTGGAGTTCCGAGAACAGGGGGTATTCACCCCTCCACTTT CAWSSENRGYSPLHF
TRBJ1-3 TRBD1 NA TRBV5-1 TGCGCCAGCAAAGGGGACAGCAGCGGAAACACCATATATTTT CASKGDSSGNTIYF
TRBJ2-5 TRBD2 few TRBV5-1 TGCGCCAGCAGCTTCGGGGGGGCGGAGACCCAGTACTTC CASSFGGAETQYF
TRBJ2-7 NA NA TRBV19 TGTGCCACCAGCAGGGGTGCCCTCCTCTACGAGCAGTACTTC CATSRGALLYEQYF
TRBJ1-3 NA NA TRBV7-2 TGTGCCAGCAGCCACTCTGGAAACACCATATATTTT CASSHSGNTIYF
TRBJ2-1 NA few TRBV5-4 TGTGCCAGCAGCTTCCGGGACAATGAGCAGTTCTTC CASSFRDNEQFF
TRBJ1-2 NA NA TRBV2 TGTGCCAGCAGTGAAAATCAGGGGTCCGGCTACACCTTC CASSENQGSGYTF
TRBJ1-2 TRBD1 NA TRBV18 TGTGCCAGCTCACCAGCGGCAGGGGGTTCAAATCCATATGGCTACACCTTC CASSPAAGGSNPYGYTF
TRBJ1-1 NA few TRBV18 TGTGCCAGCTCACCAAGGGGGACAAGGAACACTGAAGCTTTCTTT CASSPRGTRNTEAFF
TRBJ1-1 TRBD1 NA TRBV6-5 TGTGCCAGCAGTTACACCGCAGGGGGCCGGACTGAAGCTTTCTTT CASSYTAGGRTEAFF
TRBJ1-6 NA NA TRBV6-6 TGTGCCAGCAGTACGGCCCAGACAGACAATTCACCCCTCCACTTT CASSTAQTDNSPLHF
TRBJ1-1 NA NA TRBV30 TGTGCCCTCCGTGATGGCACCTCAGTTCGGAACACTGAAGCTTTCTTT CALRDGTSVRNTEAFF
TRBJ2-2 NA NA TRBV6-6 TGTGCCAGCAGTTACCGGGGACACCCGGGGACCGGGGAGCTGTTTTTT CASSYRGHPGTGELFF
TRBJ1-5 TRBD1 once TRBV27 TGTGCCAGCAGCTACCCTAGAGACTCCCAGACAGGGGGCCATCAGCCCCAGCATTTT CASSYPRDSQTGGHQPQHF